This T cell receptor beta chain was profiled in a study of early T cells in non-severe SARS-CoV-2 infection. Study context: Chains were unpaired, as sequencing was done on bulk RNA from unsorted whole blood.

This clonotype has just a few counts. The protocol attached unique molecular identifiers to individual cDNA molecules. In TCRdb, the 5' RACE reads were re-called with MiXCR into one record per CDR3 protein. This sample carries 50,000 to 65,000 distinct CDR3 sequences, approximately 9% of them seen once, and the ten largest clones take 17%. Germline V lookup: CDR1 MDHEN, CDR2 SYDVKM. This CDR3 is 18 amino acids long. The V segment lost 6 bases and the J segment 0 bases; nucleotides outside the gene matches: 11. The sequenced sample consisted of whole blood. The receptor was derived from an adult who was a healthcare worker with PCR-confirmed SARS-CoV-2 infection or an uninfected control (not recorded which). The chain uses TRBV28 and TRBJ1-1; 12 nucleotides match TRBD1. CDR3 region: CASSRSGTGGLLNTEAFF. In nucleotides, the CDR3 is TGTGCCAGCAGCCGATCCGGGACAGGGGGCTTGTTGAACACTGAAGCTTTCTTT.